The present T cell receptor beta chain was sequenced within a study of blood T cell repertoires in COVID-19. Study in general: COVID-19 samples from acute and convalescent phases originated in the United States, Italy and Spain. In each case, the material was cDNA or gDNA derived from T cells, B-cell-depleted T cells, or PBMCs.

Authors' processing steps: Researchers report that nucleated cell counts were estimated from reference gene primer amplification. Repertoires were generated with immunoSEQ multiplex PCR, while TCRdb's copy carries only in-frame clones and drops some. V and J calls and clone size are those listed in that table; D and trimming were worked out from the DNA. This repertoire shows 280,000 or so clones, over 75% found once; its top ten account for about 8.6%. The CDR3 extends over 16 amino acids. Unmatched junction bases numbered 7, after V lost 4 bases and J lost 3 bases. From germline, CDR1 is SGHRS and CDR2 YFSETQ.

The sequence was obtained from a man aged 18 to 30 with active or convalescent COVID-19. V is TRBV5-1 and J is TRBJ2-3; 11 bases line up with TRBD1. Sequencing was performed on peripheral blood. DNA for the CDR3: TGCGCCAGCAGCCATAGGACAGGGGGCGCGACAGATACGCAGTATTTT. Amino acid sequence: CASSHRTGGATDTQYF.